These T cell receptor beta chains were read from a single sample in a study of T cells after posttransplantation cyclophosphamide. Measured with immunoSEQ multiplex PCR; TCRdb has only the in-frame clones, and not every one. The sample shows tens of thousands of clones, approximately 90% of them seen only once. Material: PBMCs, obtained around 390 days after allogeneic stem cell transplant with calcineurin inhibitor and methotrexate. Receptors were obtained from a female patient younger than 45 who received an allogeneic stem cell transplant from an unrelated donor, was CMV-positive, and had acute and chronic GVHD. The T cells may come from the graft donor. Both conserved end residues are part of each CDR3. The order of the fields is J gene, clone size, V gene, CDR3 protein. Clone size appears in some rows only: once, few, many, or a class for an expanded clone.

TRBJ1-2,-,TRBV5-1,CASSLAGGDYGYTF
TRBJ2-5,once,TRBV7-2,CASSPFAGGAQETQYF
TRBJ2-5,-,TRBV30,CAWSNPGQLGETQYF
TRBJ1-4,-,TRBV5-6,CASSLRQGFNEKLFF
TRBJ1-1,-,TRBV9,CASSSDSPTTEAFF
TRBJ1-2,few,TRBV10-3,CAISVSYGYTF
TRBJ2-1,-,TRBV6-4,CASSDSGLAGGNEQFF
TRBJ2-3,-,TRBV4-1,CASSLGLAGVGSTSTDTQYF
TRBJ2-2,-,TRBV11-3,CASSLALTGALYTGELFF
TRBJ1-2,-,TRBV14,CASSQDLNLRGYTF
TRBJ2-3,-,TRBV27,CASSLSGGRGDTQYF
TRBJ1-1,-,TRBV6-5,CASSYGGAPSGTEAFF
TRBJ1-2,-,TRBV6-5,CASSYTTENYGYTF
TRBJ1-6,-,TRBV7-9,CASSPPGQPFSPLHF
TRBJ1-5,-,TRBV6-5,CASKRDYSNQPQHF
TRBJ1-1,-,TRBV9,CASSGLQGLAEAFF